This paragraph covers one T cell receptor (beta chain) sequence. It lacks a known antigen. No much larger clonotype is one base removed from it; base qualities were not supplied. The instrument given in TCRdb is Illumina HiSeq 2500. Quantitative 5'-RACE with molecular barcodes was the method used to prepare the TCR beta libraries. The study's own analysis went as follows. A new computational method, built on a probabilistic model of VDJ rearrangement, was used to identify disease-linked TCR variants. TCRdb handled the public reads itself, with Q25 trimming in fastp and clone calling in MiXCR, and kept productive beta chains. All rows with the same CDR3 protein become a single entry with the most common DNA and genes. The V and J calls and clone size come from TCRdb's table, not from the authors' own analysis. For this sample there are more than 600,000 distinct CDR3 sequences; 15% to 20% appear just once. The ten largest clones capture around 19% of the sample.

The data stem from a study of CD8 T cells in ankylosing spondylitis (dated by TCRdb to the late 2010s). Regarding the complete study: To find TCR variants linked to disease, the study profiled T cell receptor beta repertoires in ankylosing spondylitis patients and healthy donors. In total, the full study cohort was made up of 95 to 110 healthy donors and approximately 27 ankylosing spondylitis patients. Peripheral blood was sampled, and synovial fluid was additionally collected from ankylosing spondylitis patients. The paper's findings and limits, for the study overall: Some TCR beta motif variants had previously been reported in synovial fluid and blood of reactive arthritis patients, which suggested common disease-initiation mechanisms. A TCR beta motif of about eight highly homologous amino acid variants appeared characteristic of blood from ankylosing spondylitis patients. The disease-linked clones had a CD8+ phenotype and were found at relatively low frequencies in peripheral blood. Significant enrichment of the disease-linked clones was reported in matched synovial fluid samples from ankylosing spondylitis patients.

V loses 5 bases at its end and J loses 1 base; junction bases beyond the gene matches: 1. The CDR3, from cysteine to phenylalanine, totals 14 residues. This entry keeps only the CDR3 DNA: 42 bases, framed from base 1. According to the germline V gene, CDR1 reads SGDLS and CDR2 reads YYNGEE. The chain is encoded by TRBV9 joined to TRBJ2-2, and 8 junction bases match TRBD1. The sample comprised blood, either unsorted or a sorted T cell fraction (not recorded which). The receptor was isolated from a male donor with ankylosing spondylitis. In nucleotide form, the sequence is TGTGCCAGCAGGGGGACAGGGAACACCGGGGAGCTGTTTTTT. It translates as CASRGTGNTGELFF.